The 30 T cell receptor beta chains below were found in one sample sequenced in a study of blood T cell repertoires in COVID-19 (dated by TCRdb to between 2020 and 2021). Library method: the immunoSEQ multiplex PCR assay. Held by TCRdb, this immuneACCESS table contains in-frame sequences only and omits some clones. Under half of the omission traces to an unresolved V gene where checked; the cause of the rest is unknown. This sample lists approximately 210,000 clones; around nine tenths were detected once. Approximately 0.69% of the sample goes to the ten largest clones. Sequenced material: peripheral blood. The receptor set was obtained from a man aged 40-49 years with acute or convalescent COVID-19.

The CDR3 is CASSSGTSGGEQETQYF. The CDR3 bases are TGCGCCAGCAGCTCTGGGACTAGCGGGGGGGAGCAAGAGACCCAGTACTTC. The chain carries TRBV5-1 and TRBJ2-5, with 16 bases matching TRBD2. CDR1 is SGHRS, CDR2 YFSETQ, per germline. CDR3 length equals 17 residues. The trim removed 3 bases at V and 2 bases at J, leaving 4 bases unmatched.

V and J are TRBV30 and TRBJ1-5; D is ambiguous. This CDR3 contains 13 residues. The ends were cut back, 1 base at V and 5 bases at J, with 9 bases in the middle. Germline CDR1 is GTSNPN and CDR2 is SVGIG (reference sequence). CDR3 sequence reads: CAWSGGFHQPQHF. As DNA, the CDR3 is TGTGCCTGGAGTGGCGGATTCCATCAGCCCCAGCATTTT.

The chain links TRBV4-1 to TRBJ2-7; 8 bases align to TRBD1. The junction had 4 bases not matched to a gene; V was cut back by 1 base and J by 2 bases. Per germline, CDR1 MGHRA and CDR2 YSYEKL. CDR3 size: 15 residues. The DNA of the CDR3 is TGCGCCAGCAGCCAAGGGACAGGGTTCGCCTACGAGCAGTACTTC. It specifies CASSQGTGFAYEQYF.

CDR3 bases: TGTGCCAGCAGCTCGAGACTAGCGGGTTACACAGATACGCAGTATTTT. This translates into CASSSRLAGYTDTQYF. The rearrangement links TRBV7-6 to TRBJ2-3, with 10 positions matching TRBD2. Germline V gene lookup returns CDR1 SGHVS and CDR2 FNYEAQ. CDR3 size: 16 residues. V lost 4 bases, J lost 2 bases, and 6 bases stayed unmatched. Filled out from reference TRBV7-6 and TRBJ2-3, the complete variable domain reads GAGVSQSPRYKVTKRGQDVALRCDPISGHVSLYWYRQALGQGPEFLTYFNYEAQQDKSGLPNDRFSAERPEGSISTLTIQRTEQRDSAMYRCASSSRLAGYTDTQYFGPGTRLTVL.

The V and J genes are TRBV7-9 and TRBJ1-6; possibly TRBD1 for D (6 bases). Germline CDR1 reads SEHNR; CDR2 reads FQNEAQ (reference sequence). Between the trimmed V and J ends, which lost 5 bases and 5 bases, there was a span of 10 bases. CDR3 length: 14 amino acids. CDR3 nucleotides: TGTGCCAGCAGCGGGAGACAGGATAATTCACCCCTCCACTTT. Translated, it gives CASSGRQDNSPLHF. The full variable domain, in which reference TRBV7-9 and TRBJ1-6 provide the parts outside the CDR3, is DTGVSQNPRHKITKRGQNVTFRCDPISEHNRLYWYRQTLGQGPEFLTYFQNEAQLEKSRLLSDRFSAERPKGSFSTLEIQRTEQGDSAMYLCASSGRQDNSPLHFGNGTRLTVT.

The chain combines TRBV10-3 with TRBJ1-6; the D is unclear. CDR1 ENHRY and CDR2 SYGVKD come from the germline V gene. The V end lost 3 bases, the J end lost 2 bases, and 17 bases lay between the germline ends. This CDR3 has 18 amino acids. The CDR3 reads CAISDTGSITAYNSPLHF. In nucleotides, the CDR3 is TGTGCCATCAGTGACACCGGGTCTATAACCGCCTATAATTCACCCCTCCACTTT.

The rearrangement joins TRBV5-5 to TRBJ2-1; 11 positions agree with TRBD1. Trimming at V came to 6 bases and at J to 8 bases, leaving 7 bases not matched to a gene. This CDR3 contains 14 residues. CDR1 SGHKS and CDR2 YYEKEE come from the germline V gene (reference sequence). The CDR3 bases are TGTGCCAGCAAGCTGGGACAGGGGGTACATGAGCAGTTCTTC. Translation: CASKLGQGVHEQFF.

The sample holds a few counts of this clone. Written as DNA, the CDR3 is TGTGCCAGTAGTAGACAGGGTAGGAGCACTGAAGCTTTCTTT. This sequence encodes CASSRQGRSTEAFF. This chain uses TRBV19 with TRBJ1-1; 7 nucleotides agree with TRBD1. The germline V gene encodes CDR1 LNHDA and CDR2 SQIVND (reference sequence). The CDR3 is 14 residues long. V trimming: 4 bases; J trimming: 4 bases; junction bases outside the gene matches: 6. Based on the CDR3 plus reference TRBV19 and TRBJ1-1, the full variable domain is DGGITQSPKYLFRKEGQNVTLSCEQNLNHDAMYWYRQDPGQGLRLIYYSQIVNDFQKGDIAEGYSVSREKKESFPLTVTSAQKNPTAFYLCASSRQGRSTEAFFGQGTRLTVV.

The chain links TRBV2 to TRBJ2-7; 9 nucleotides align to TRBD2. CDR1 is SNHLY and CDR2 is FYNNEI in the germline V gene. The length of the CDR3 is 14 residues. J was trimmed by 0 bases and V by 5 bases; bases with no gene match: 2. The DNA for the CDR3 is TGTGCCAGCAGTTGGACTAGCGCCTCCTACGAGCAGTACTTC. It translates to CASSWTSASYEQYF.

This clone appeared once. DNA of the CDR3: TGTGCCAGCAGTGAAGGCAGGGGGCGAAGGGAGCAGTACTTC. Encoded protein: CASSEGRGRREQYF. V gene TRBV6-1 combines with J gene TRBJ2-7, with 8 bases that match TRBD1. Germline CDR1 and CDR2: MNHNS and SASEGT. The CDR3 runs to 14 residues. J was trimmed by 7 bases and V by 1 base; bases with no gene match: 6.

Only one count was recorded for this clone. This chain connects TRBV3-1 (or the pseudogene TRBV3-2) to TRBJ2-5, with D possibly TRBD2 on 6 matching bases. The germline CDR1 and CDR2 sequences are LGHDT and YNNKEL (reference sequence). Between the trimmed V and J ends, which lost 4 bases and 1 base, there was a span of 10 bases. The CDR3 is 14 residues long. The CDR3 is CASSPPSAQETQYF. CDR3 nucleotides: TGTGCCAGCAGCCCCCCTAGCGCCCAAGAGACCCAGTACTTC.

The V and J genes are TRBV5-1 and TRBJ2-7; 11 bases agree with TRBD1. This CDR3 region has 15 residues. Trimming at V came to 4 bases and at J to 4 bases, leaving 7 bases not matched to a gene. Germline V lookup: CDR1 SGHRS, CDR2 YFSETQ. CDR3 nucleotide sequence: TGCGCCAGCAGCATAGGGACAGGGGGAGAGTACGAGCAGTACTTC. This translates into CASSIGTGGEYEQYF.

The V and J genes are TRBV27 and TRBJ2-2; tentative D call: TRBD2 (7 bases). Germline CDR1 and CDR2: MNHEY and SMNVEV (reference sequence). The CDR3 extends over 14 amino acids. The V end was cut by 7 bases, the J end by 13 bases, with 22 bases between. In DNA, the CDR3 is TGTGCCAGCACCCCCCGGGGGGCGTCGAACGGGCTGTTTTTT. This codes for CASTPRGASNGLFF.

The chain has TRBV30 and TRBJ1-1; a possible D gene is TRBD1 (6 bases). CDR3 length: 14 residues. The germline V gene encodes CDR1 GTSNPN and CDR2 SVGIG (reference sequence). Trimming left V 4 bases short and J 3 bases short, with 15 bases between. CDR3 sequence (DNA): TGTGCCTGGAAACTCCCCACAGGGTACACTGAAGCTTTCTTT. This sequence encodes CAWKLPTGYTEAFF.

The chain employs TRBV7-2 and TRBJ1-1, with 7 bases matching TRBD1. This CDR3 is 14 amino acids long. V shed 7 bases, J shed 2 bases, and the junction held 7 bases outside the gene matches. CDR1 SGHTA and CDR2 FQGNSA come from the germline V gene. Here the CDR3 DNA reads TGTGCCAGCACTCCCGGGACAGCCAACACTGAAGCTTTCTTT. Translating gives CASTPGTANTEAFF.

The chain's CDR3 is CASRAGLGSDYGYTF. CDR3 sequence (DNA): TGTGCCAGCAGGGCCGGACTCGGCAGTGACTATGGCTACACCTTC. This sequence joins TRBV6-5 and TRBJ1-2, with unresolved D. The CDR3 is 15 amino acids. V lost 6 bases and J lost 3, with 17 bases in between. Germline V gives CDR1 MNHEY, CDR2 SVGAGI.

The V and J genes are TRBV27 and TRBJ2-1; a weak D match, TRBD2 (6 bases). This CDR3 is 14 amino acids long. Germline CDR1 MNHEY, CDR2 SMNVEV (reference sequence). V was trimmed by 4 bases and J by 4 bases, leaving 11 bases between them. The CDR3 reads CASSWLAPYNEQFF. The CDR3 nucleotides read TGTGCCAGCAGTTGGCTAGCGCCTTACAATGAGCAGTTCTTC.

The CDR3 DNA follows: TGTGCCAGCAGTTACCCCCAGCGGGGGGGGGAGACCCAGTACTTC. Its translation: CASSYPQRGGETQYF. The chain employs TRBV6-2 or TRBV6-3 and TRBJ2-5; the match to TRBD2 covers 10 bases. The V gene's germline CDR1 is MNHEY and CDR2 SVGEGT. V was pared by 2 bases and J by 5 bases, with 5 bases of the junction left unmatched. The CDR3 is 15 residues long.

The chain is built from TRBV7-2 and TRBJ2-1; tentative D call: TRBD2 (6 bases). V was clipped by 4 bases and J by 11 bases, with 15 bases between them. CDR3 length: 13 amino acids. Looked up from germline, CDR1 is SGHTA and CDR2 is FQGNSA. In nucleotides, the CDR3 is TGTGCCAGCAGCTCGCCTGGGGCGGGGAAGCAGTTCTTC. Translation: CASSSPGAGKQFF.

The chain employs TRBV11-2 and TRBJ2-7; tentatively, D is TRBD2 (6 bases). CDR1 and CDR2 from the germline V gene are SGHAT and FQNNGV. The CDR3 extends over 19 amino acids. V was cut by 0 bases and J by 0 bases, with 21 bases left in between. The CDR3 bases are TGTGCCAGCAGCTTAGATGCCTTCGAGGGACTGAAAGTCTCCTACGAGCAGTACTTC. Residues: CASSLDAFEGLKVSYEQYF.

The V gene is TRBV6-5, the J gene TRBJ1-6, with no clear D. The germline gives CDR1 MNHEY, CDR2 SVGAGI. This CDR3 contains 12 residues. V shed 7 bases and J shed 8 bases, with 9 bases lying between them. The CDR3 DNA is TGTGCCAGCACCAGCGGGGATTCACCCCTCCACTTT. It yields the protein CASTSGDSPLHF.

The J gene is TRBJ2-2, the V gene TRBV6-6; a weak D match, TRBD1 (8 bases). Per the germline V gene, CDR1 is MNHNY and CDR2 is SVGAGI (reference sequence). The CDR3 consists of 16 residues. Trimming removed 5 bases at V and 5 bases at J, with 18 bases between. CDR3 amino acids: CASSRQTGGGTGELFF. In nucleotides, the CDR3 is TGTGCCAGCAGTCGACAAACAGGGGGAGGGACCGGGGAGCTGTTTTTT.

Regarding this clone: The identical CDR3 is also encoded by other nucleotide sequences in the sample. This sequence joins TRBV24-1 and TRBJ2-3; TRBD2 aligns across 12 bases. V was clipped by 4 bases and J by 2 bases; unmatched bases: 6. Germline CDR1 KGHDR, CDR2 SFDVKD. This CDR3 comprises 17 residues. The CDR3 nucleotides are TGTGCCACCAGTGACTCCGGACTAGCGGGGTCCACAGATACGCAGTATTTT. As protein: CATSDSGLAGSTDTQYF.

The V call is TRBV6-2 or TRBV6-3, the J call TRBJ1-1; D remains unclear. Trimming took 0 bases from V and 8 from J, leaving 10 bases between them. The CDR3 totals 13 residues. CDR1 and CDR2 from the germline V gene are MNHEY and SVGEGT. The CDR3 loop is CASSYSYLEEAFF. The CDR3, as DNA: TGTGCCAGCAGTTACTCGTACCTCGAGGAAGCTTTCTTT.

The rearrangement links TRBV11-3 to TRBJ1-3, with TRBD1 matching over 9 bases. J was trimmed by 0 bases and V by 5 bases; bases with no gene match: 5. This CDR3 spans 16 amino acids. Germline V gene sequence: CDR1 SGHNT, CDR2 YENEEA. The CDR3 region has the DNA TGTGCCAGCAGCGTTGGACAGGGGACCTCTGGAAACACCATATATTTT. Encoded protein: CASSVGQGTSGNTIYF.

The chain employs TRBV28 and TRBJ2-7; 11 bases agree with TRBD1. Trimming took 7 bases from V and 2 from J; bases not matched to a gene: 13. The germline V gene has CDR1 MDHEN and CDR2 SYDVKM. The CDR3 covers 17 residues. In DNA form, the CDR3 reads TGTGCCAGCACCCTTGGAGGGACAGGGGGATGGGCCTACGAGCAGTACTTC. Its protein product is CASTLGGTGGWAYEQYF.

This clone was recorded once. The chain is built from TRBV19 and TRBJ2-7; 7 bases agree with TRBD1. There are 16 residues in the CDR3. V shed 5 bases and J 5 bases; nucleotides not matched to a gene: 15. Germline CDR1 and CDR2: LNHDA and SQIVND (reference sequence). The CDR3 here is CASSPRTGASLDEQYF. The CDR3, as DNA: TGTGCCAGTAGTCCGAGAACAGGGGCCAGTCTCGACGAGCAGTACTTC.

The chain carries TRBV5-1 and TRBJ2-3; tentative D call: TRBD2 (6 bases). The CDR3 has 17 amino acids. Germline V CDR1 and CDR2: SGHRS, YFSETQ. Trimming removed 0 bases at V and 4 bases at J, with 18 bases between. CDR3: CASSLVTLGGVADTQYF. The CDR3 region has the DNA TGCGCCAGCAGCTTGGTTACATTAGGAGGGGTGGCAGATACGCAGTATTTT.

The J gene is TRBJ2-5, the V gene TRBV5-8, with 14 bases lining up with TRBD2. The CDR3 extends over 16 amino acids. J lost 3 bases, V lost 4 bases, and 5 bases had no gene match. Germline lookup yields CDR1 SGHTS and CDR2 YDEGEE. CDR3 sequence (DNA): TGTGCCAGCAGCCCGGGACTAGCGGGAGTTAAAGAGACCCAGTACTTC. It codes for CASSPGLAGVKETQYF.

The chain couples TRBV9 to TRBJ2-2, with TRBD1 as a possible D gene (7 bases). V was cut by 3 bases and J by 4 bases, with 13 bases left in between. The germline V gene has CDR1 SGDLS and CDR2 YYNGEE. The CDR3 consists of 15 residues. CDR3 in DNA: TGTGCCAGCAGCGCTCGACAGGGAGGCACCGGGGAGCTGTTTTTT. Translating gives CASSARQGGTGELFF. Variable domain in full (rest from reference TRBV9 and TRBJ2-2): DSGVTQTPKHLITATGQRVTLRCSPRSGDLSVYWYQQSLDQGLQFLIQYYNGEERAKGNILERFSAQQFPDLHSELNLSSLELGDSALYFCASSARQGGTGELFFGEGSRLTVL.